This record concerns one T cell receptor beta chain sequence. Its antigen is not identified. CDR3 length equals 15 residues. Trimming left V 1 base short and J 1 base short, with 8 bases between. CDR1 SGHRS and CDR2 YFSETQ come from the germline V gene. Each TCR beta cDNA library carried unique molecular identifiers. TCRdb analysed the PCR reads with MiXCR anew, one entry per CDR3 protein. The data contain 250,000 to 300,000 distinct CDR3 sequences, 35% to 40% of them singletons. This sample was included in a study of post-analysis software for immune sequencing data. Study-level findings and limits: Included in a set of roughly 5 TRBV segments more frequent in patients than controls were TRBV5-6, TRBV5-1 and TRBV20-1.

The receptor comes from a girl aged 10-17 years with multiple sclerosis. The specimen was blood. The gene calls are TRBV5-1 and TRBJ2-2; D gene ambiguous. As DNA, the CDR3 is TGCGCCAGCAGCTTGTCCGGTCTGAACACCGGGGAGCTGTTTTTT. Encoded protein: CASSLSGLNTGELFF. The variable domain in full, completed from reference TRBV5-1 and TRBJ2-2, reads KAGVTQTPRYLIKTRGQQVTLSCSPISGHRSVSWYQQTPGQGLQFLFEYFSETQRNKGNFPGRFSGRQFSNSRSEMNVSTLELGDSALYLCASSLSGLNTGELFFGEGSRLTVL.